The present TCR delta chain was sequenced within a study of γδ T cells in repeated Plasmodium falciparum infection. Trimming shortened V by 5 bases and J by 3 bases, and 31 bases separated the two germline ends. The CDR3 extends over 20 amino acids. CDR1 and CDR2 from the germline V gene are TSWWSYY and QGS. Vgamma9/Vdelta2+ and Vdelta2-negative gammadelta T cells were flow-sorted from PBMC for bulk sequencing. Points on this clone: TCRdb shows a much larger clone's protein in place of this DNA's translation, and the two differ at residue 6, likely through a read error; the protein shown is translated from the DNA.

TCRdb re-called the multiplex PCR reads through CATT. Of around 86,000 delta-chain clones in the sample, 1.4% to 1.5% were seen once. This chain uses TRDV1 with TRDJ1, with D perhaps matching TRDD2 (5 bases). Because TCRdb records no J gene, it was assigned here through a match of the DNA to germline. The sequenced sample was gamma-delta T cells from blood. The source is a pool of human donors (malaria-infected and uninfected, not separated). CDR3 amino acids: CALGPTSLALPRGDSDKLIF. CDR3 nucleotide sequence: TGTGCTCTTGGGCCTACCTCCCTGGCCCTCCCCCGAGGTGATTCCGATAAACTCATCTTT.